This T cell receptor (beta chain) comes out of a study of CD8+ T cells in alopecia areata. This clone was counted only a few times. V gave up 1 base and J gave up 3 bases, with 10 bases separating them. Germline CDR1 MGHRA, CDR2 YSYEKL. This CDR3 has 14 residues. The treatment is: oral pan-JAK inhibitor, 5-10 mg twice daily. cDNA prepared by RNA extraction and subsequent reverse transcription served as the template for sequencing. Libraries were prepared by immunoSEQ multiplex PCR; TCRdb keeps only in-frame clonotypes and omits some of them. The top ten clones hold roughly 0.45% of a sample with fewer than 250,000 clones, 35% to 45% of them seen once.

The rearrangement uses TRBV4-1 and TRBJ2-7; tentatively, D is TRBD1 (6 bases). This specimen consisted of CD4+ T cells sorted from blood, obtained around week 34, from a patient treated with tofacitinib. The sequence derives from a human donor with alopecia areata. This chain's CDR3 is CASSQGLQGYEQYF. The CDR3 bases are TGCGCCAGCAGCCAAGGCCTACAGGGCTACGAGCAGTACTTC.